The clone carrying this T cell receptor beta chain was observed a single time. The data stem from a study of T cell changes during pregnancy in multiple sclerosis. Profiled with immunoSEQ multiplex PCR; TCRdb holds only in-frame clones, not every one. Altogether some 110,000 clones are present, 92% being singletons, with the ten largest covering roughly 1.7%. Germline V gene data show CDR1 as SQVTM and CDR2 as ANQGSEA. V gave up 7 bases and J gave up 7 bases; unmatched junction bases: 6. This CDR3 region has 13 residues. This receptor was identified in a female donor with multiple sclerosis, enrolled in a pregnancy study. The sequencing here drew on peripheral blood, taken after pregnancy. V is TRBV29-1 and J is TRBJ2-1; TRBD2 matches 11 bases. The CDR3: CSGIAGGGNEQFF. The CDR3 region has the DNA TGCAGCGGAATAGCGGGAGGGGGGAATGAGCAGTTCTTC.